This TCR beta chain was recorded in a study of T-cell memory formation after mild COVID-19. MiXCR, run by TCRdb on the 5' RACE reads, gives a single entry per CDR3 protein. Of a few hundred thousand distinct CDR3 sequences in the sample, roughly 15% were seen once. The CDR3 runs to 14 residues. From germline, CDR1 is SEHNR and CDR2 FQNEAQ (reference sequence). V trimming: 0 bases; J trimming: 7 bases; junction bases outside the gene matches: 3. Only a few counts were recorded for this clonotype. This clonotype was sampled from a man aged 18 to 30 who had mild COVID-19 (a few samples of this study predate the infection). Cell type and time point are not known. V usage is TRBV7-9 and J usage is TRBJ1-2, with 9 nucleotides matching TRBD1. The source material was PBMCs or a T cell subset sorted from them (not recorded which). The CDR3 sequence: CASSLADRGSGYTF. CDR3 coding DNA: TGTGCCAGCAGCTTAGCGGACAGGGGTAGTGGCTACACCTTC.